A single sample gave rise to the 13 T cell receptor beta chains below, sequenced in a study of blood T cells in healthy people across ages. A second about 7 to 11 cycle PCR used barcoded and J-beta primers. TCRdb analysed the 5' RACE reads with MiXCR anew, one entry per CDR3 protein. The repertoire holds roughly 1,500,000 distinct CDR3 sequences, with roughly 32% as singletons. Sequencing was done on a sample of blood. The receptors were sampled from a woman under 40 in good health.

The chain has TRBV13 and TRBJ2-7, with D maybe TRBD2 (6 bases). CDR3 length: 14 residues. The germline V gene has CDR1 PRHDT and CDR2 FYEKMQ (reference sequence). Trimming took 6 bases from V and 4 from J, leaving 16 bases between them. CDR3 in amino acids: CASSIGGFLYEQYF. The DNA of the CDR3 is TGTGCCAGCAGTATAGGAGGGTTTCTGTACGAGCAGTACTTC.

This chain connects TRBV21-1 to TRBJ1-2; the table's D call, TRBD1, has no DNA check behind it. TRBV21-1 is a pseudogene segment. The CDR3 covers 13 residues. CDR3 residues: CASSVGQWAGYTF. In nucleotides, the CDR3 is TGTGCCAGCAGCGTAGGACAGTGGGCTGGCTACACCTTC.

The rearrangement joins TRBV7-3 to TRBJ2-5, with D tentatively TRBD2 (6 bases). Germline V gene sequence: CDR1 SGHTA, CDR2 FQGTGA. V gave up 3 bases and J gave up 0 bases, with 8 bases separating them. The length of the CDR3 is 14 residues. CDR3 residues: CASSFGTYQETQYF. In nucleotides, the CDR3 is TGTGCCAGCAGCTTCGGGACTTACCAAGAGACCCAGTACTTC.

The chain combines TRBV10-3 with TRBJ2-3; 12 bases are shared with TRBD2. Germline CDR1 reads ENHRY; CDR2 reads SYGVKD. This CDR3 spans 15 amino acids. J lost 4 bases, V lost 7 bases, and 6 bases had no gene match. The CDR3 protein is CAITRTSGESDTQYF. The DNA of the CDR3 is TGTGCCATCACCAGGACTAGCGGGGAATCAGATACGCAGTATTTT.

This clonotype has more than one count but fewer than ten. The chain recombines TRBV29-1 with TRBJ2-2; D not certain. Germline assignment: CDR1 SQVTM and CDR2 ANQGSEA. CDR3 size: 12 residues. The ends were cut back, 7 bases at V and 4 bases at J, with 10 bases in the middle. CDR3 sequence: CSAYPGTGELFF. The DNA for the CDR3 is TGCAGCGCCTATCCGGGCACCGGGGAGCTGTTTTTT.

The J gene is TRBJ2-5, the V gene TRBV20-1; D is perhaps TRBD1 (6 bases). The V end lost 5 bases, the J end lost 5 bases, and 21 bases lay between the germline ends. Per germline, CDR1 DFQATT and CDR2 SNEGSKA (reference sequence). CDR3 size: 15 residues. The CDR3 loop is CSAVTRDIPSETQYF. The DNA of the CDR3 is TGCAGTGCTGTAACCCGGGACATACCTTCGGAGACCCAGTACTTC.

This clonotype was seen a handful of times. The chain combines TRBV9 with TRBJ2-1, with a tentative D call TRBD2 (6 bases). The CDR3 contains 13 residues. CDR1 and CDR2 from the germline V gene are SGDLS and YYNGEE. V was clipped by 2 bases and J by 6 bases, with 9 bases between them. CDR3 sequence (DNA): TGTGCCAGCAGCGTTCGGGGGATCAATGAGCAGTTCTTC. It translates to CASSVRGINEQFF.

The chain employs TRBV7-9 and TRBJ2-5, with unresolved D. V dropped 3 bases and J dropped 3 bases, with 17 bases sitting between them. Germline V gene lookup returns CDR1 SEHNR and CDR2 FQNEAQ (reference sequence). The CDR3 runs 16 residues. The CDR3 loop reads CASSFDGVVGKETQYF. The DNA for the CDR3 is TGTGCCAGCAGCTTCGATGGGGTAGTGGGCAAAGAGACCCAGTACTTC.

The chain's CDR3 is CASSLGLAGGPTDTQYF. The CDR3 DNA is TGCGCCAGCAGCTTGGGACTAGCGGGAGGTCCCACAGATACGCAGTATTTT. The chain links TRBV5-1 to TRBJ2-3; 13 positions match TRBD2. The junction had 3 bases not matched to a gene; V was cut back by 0 bases and J by 2 bases. Germline assignment: CDR1 SGHRS and CDR2 YFSETQ. The CDR3 consists of 17 residues.

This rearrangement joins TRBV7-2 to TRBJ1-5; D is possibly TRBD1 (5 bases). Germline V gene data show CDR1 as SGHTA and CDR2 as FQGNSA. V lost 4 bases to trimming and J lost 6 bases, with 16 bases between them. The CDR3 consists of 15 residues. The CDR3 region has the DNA TGTGCCAGCAGCTCCCAGTTCGGGAGGGGTCAGCCCCAGCATTTT. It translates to CASSSQFGRGQPQHF. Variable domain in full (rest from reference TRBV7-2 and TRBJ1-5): GAGVSQSPSNKVTEKGKDVELRCDPISGHTALYWYRQSLGQGLEFLIYFQGNSAPDKSGLPSDRFSAERTGGSVSTLTIQRTQQEDSAVYLCASSSQFGRGQPQHFGDGTRLSIL.

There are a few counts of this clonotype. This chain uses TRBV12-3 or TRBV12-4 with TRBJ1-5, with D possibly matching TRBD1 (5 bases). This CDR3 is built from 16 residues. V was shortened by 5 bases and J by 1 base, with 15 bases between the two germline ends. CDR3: CASSPRGRRSNQPQHF. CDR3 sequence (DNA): TGTGCCAGCAGTCCTCGGGGCCGGAGGAGCAATCAGCCCCAGCATTTT.

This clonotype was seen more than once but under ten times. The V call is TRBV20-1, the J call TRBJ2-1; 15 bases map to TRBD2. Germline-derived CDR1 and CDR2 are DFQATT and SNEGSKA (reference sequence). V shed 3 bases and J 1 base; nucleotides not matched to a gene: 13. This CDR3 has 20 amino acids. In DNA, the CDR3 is TGCAGTGCTAGTGATATACCGGGACTAGCGGGGGGCCCTTCCTACAATGAGCAGTTCTTC. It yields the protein CSASDIPGLAGGPSYNEQFF.

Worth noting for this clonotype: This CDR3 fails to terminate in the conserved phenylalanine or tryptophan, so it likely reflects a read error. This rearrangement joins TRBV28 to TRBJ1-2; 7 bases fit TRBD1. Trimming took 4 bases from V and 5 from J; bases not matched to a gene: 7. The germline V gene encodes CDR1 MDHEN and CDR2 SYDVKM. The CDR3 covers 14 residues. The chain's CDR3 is CASSWPGTEYGYTL. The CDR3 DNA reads TGTGCCAGCAGTTGGCCTGGGACAGAATATGGCTACACCCTC.